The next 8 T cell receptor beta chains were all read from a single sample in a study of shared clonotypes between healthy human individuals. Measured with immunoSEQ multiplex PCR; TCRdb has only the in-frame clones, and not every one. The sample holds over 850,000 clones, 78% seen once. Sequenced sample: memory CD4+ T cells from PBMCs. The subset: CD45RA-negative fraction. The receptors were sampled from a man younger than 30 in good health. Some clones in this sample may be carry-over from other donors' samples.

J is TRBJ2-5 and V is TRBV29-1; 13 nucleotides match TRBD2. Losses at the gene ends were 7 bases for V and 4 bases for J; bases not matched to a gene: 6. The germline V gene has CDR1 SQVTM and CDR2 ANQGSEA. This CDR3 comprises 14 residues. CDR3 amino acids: CSARLAGGLETQYF. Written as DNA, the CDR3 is TGCAGCGCCAGACTAGCGGGGGGCCTAGAGACCCAGTACTTC.

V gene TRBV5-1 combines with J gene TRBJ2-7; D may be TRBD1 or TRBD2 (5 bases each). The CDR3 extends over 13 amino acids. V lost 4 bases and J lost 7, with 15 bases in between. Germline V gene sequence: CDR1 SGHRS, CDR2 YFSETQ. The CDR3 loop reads CASSPGPSGEQYF. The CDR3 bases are TGCGCCAGCAGCCCGGGACCTTCGGGGGAGCAGTACTTC.

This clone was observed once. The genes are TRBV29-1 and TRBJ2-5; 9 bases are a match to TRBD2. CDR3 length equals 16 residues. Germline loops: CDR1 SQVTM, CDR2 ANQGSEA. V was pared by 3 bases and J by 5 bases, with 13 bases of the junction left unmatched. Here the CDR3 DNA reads TGCAGCGTTGAGATGGTAGCGGGAGCCTTGGGTGAGACCCAGTACTTC. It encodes CSVEMVAGALGETQYF.

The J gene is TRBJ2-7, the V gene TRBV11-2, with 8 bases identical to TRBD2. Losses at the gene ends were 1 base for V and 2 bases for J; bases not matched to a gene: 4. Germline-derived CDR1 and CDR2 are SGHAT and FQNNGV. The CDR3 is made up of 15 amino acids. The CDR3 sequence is CASSLVGTRAYEQYF. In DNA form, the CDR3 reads TGTGCCAGCAGCTTAGTAGGGACTAGGGCCTACGAGCAGTACTTC.

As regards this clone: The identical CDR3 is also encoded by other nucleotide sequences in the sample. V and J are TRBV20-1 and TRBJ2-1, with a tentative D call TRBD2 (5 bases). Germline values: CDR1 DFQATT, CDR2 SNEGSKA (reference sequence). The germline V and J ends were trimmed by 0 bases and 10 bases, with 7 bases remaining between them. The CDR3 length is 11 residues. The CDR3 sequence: CSARDRGEQFF. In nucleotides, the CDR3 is TGCAGTGCTAGAGATCGAGGGGAGCAGTTCTTC.

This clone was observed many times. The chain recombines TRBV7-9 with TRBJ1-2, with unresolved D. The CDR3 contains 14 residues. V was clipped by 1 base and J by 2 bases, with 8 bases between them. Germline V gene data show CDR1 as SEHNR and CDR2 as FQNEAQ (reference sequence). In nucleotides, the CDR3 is TGTGCCAGCAGCTTAGGCCAGTGGAACTATGGCTACACCTTC. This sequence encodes CASSLGQWNYGYTF.

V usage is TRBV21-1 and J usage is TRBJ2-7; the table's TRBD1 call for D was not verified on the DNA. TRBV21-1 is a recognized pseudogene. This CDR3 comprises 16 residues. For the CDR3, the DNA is TGTGCCAGCAGCAATGCAGGGTTCCATGCTACATACGAGCAGTACTTC. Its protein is CASSNAGFHATYEQYF.

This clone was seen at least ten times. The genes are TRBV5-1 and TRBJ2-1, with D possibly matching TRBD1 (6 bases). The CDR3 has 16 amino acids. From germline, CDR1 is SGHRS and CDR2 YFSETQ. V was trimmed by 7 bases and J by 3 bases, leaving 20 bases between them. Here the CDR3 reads CASRNRLGANYNEQFF. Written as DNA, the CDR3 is TGCGCCAGCCGGAATCGGTTGGGGGCAAACTACAATGAGCAGTTCTTC.